Listed below are T cell receptor beta chains from one sample, sequenced in a study of cytomegalovirus exposure and HLA in healthy donors. TCRdb keeps only in-frame clones here, not all; method: immunoSEQ multiplex PCR. The sample shows some 120,000 clones, about three quarters of them seen only once. Sequences were obtained from PBMCs. The source of these receptors is a man younger than 45 in good health and CMV-seronegative. Each CDR3 is given with its conserved first and last residue.

V,J,CDR3
TRBV10-3,TRBJ1-2,CAIADSNYGYTF
TRBV25-1,TRBJ1-2,CASSEPGDRGYGYTF
TRBV4-1,TRBJ1-1,CASSPQVDTLGTEAFF
TRBV14,TRBJ1-1,CASSQGPGVSWGTEAFF
TRBV6-5,TRBJ1-4,CASSPTATNEKLFF
TRBV29-1,TRBJ2-7,CSVVRQGLDEQYF
TRBV7-2,TRBJ2-7,CASSSTGNYEQYF
TRBV30,TRBJ2-7,CAWSVQQGAEQYF
TRBV4-3,TRBJ2-5,CASSQDGTRSGETQYF
TRBV6-1,TRBJ2-1,CASSAYRGSSYNEQFF
TRBV28,TRBJ1-6,CASSLGNRGHGVSPLHF